The present T cell receptor beta chain was sequenced within a study of CD8+ T cells in alopecia areata. At the level of the study: Oral tofacitinib (5 to 10 mg twice daily) was administered to treated patients. General study points: The treated group had a single nonresponder, limiting CD8+ expansion-response conclusions. Relative to mice, TCR sharing across patients was less clear, a difference possibly HLA-related. Both scalp clonality and the expanded CD8+ clones among the top 100 showed a significant decrease with tofacitinib.

The sample's treatment: oral pan-JAK inhibitor, 5-10 mg twice daily. It was cDNA, reverse transcribed from extracted RNA, that served as the sequencing template. Clones were read by immunoSEQ multiplex PCR, and TCRdb kept only the in-frame ones, dropping some. The sample has some 190,000 clones, less than 70% seen once. As concerns this clone: The antigen is unknown.

Germline assignment: CDR1 SGDLS and CDR2 YYNGEE. V lost 4 bases, J lost 5 bases, and 9 bases stayed unmatched. CDR3 length: 15 amino acids. The TCR was taken from a human donor with alopecia areata. The starting material was CD4+ T cells sorted from blood, obtained around week 50, from a patient treated with tofacitinib. V gene TRBV9 combines with J gene TRBJ1-2; 9 bases agree with TRBD1. The CDR3 region has the DNA TGTGCCAGCAGCTCAGGACAGGGGTTGGCGTATGGCTACACCTTC. This translates into CASSSGQGLAYGYTF.